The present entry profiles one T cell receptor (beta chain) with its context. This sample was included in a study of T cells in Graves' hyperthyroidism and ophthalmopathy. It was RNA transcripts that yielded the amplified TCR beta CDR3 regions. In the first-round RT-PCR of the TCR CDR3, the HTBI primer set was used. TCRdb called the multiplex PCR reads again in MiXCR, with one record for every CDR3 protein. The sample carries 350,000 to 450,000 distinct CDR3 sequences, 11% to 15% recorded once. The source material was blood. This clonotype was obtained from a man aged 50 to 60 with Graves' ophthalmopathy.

As DNA, the CDR3 is TGTGCCAGCAGTATTCACAGGGTCGGGCAGCCCCAGCATTTT. Residues: CASSIHRVGQPQHF. V usage is TRBV12-3 or TRBV12-4 and J usage is TRBJ1-5; TRBD1 is a possible D gene (6 bases). The V end lost 5 bases, the J end lost 7 bases, and 15 bases lay between the germline ends. The CDR3 loop spans 14 amino acids.